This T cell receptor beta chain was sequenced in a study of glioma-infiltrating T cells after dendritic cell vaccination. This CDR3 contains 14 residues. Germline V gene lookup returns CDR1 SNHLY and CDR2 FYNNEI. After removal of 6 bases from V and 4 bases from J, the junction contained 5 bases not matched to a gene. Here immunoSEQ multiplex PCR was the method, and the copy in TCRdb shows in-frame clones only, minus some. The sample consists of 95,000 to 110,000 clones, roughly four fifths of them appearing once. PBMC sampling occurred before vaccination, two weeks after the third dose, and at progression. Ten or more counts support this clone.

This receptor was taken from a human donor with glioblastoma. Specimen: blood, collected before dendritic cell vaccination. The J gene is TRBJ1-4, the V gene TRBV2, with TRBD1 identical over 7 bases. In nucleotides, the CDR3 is TGTGCCAGCAGATGGGACAGTCTTAATGAAAAACTGTTTTTT. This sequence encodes CASRWDSLNEKLFF.